The 10 T cell receptor beta chains reported below all come from one sample, sequenced in a study of human T cells and chemical hapten exposure. Via MiXCR, TCRdb re-called the RACE reads, giving one row per CDR3 protein. Seen here are about 31,000 distinct CDR3 sequences, nearly 7.5% observed once, and the top ten hold 9.9%. Time point meaning: healthy volunteer bleed at 2 weeks. Extraction yielded total RNA from whole blood (unfractionated). The sequenced material came from whole blood. Receptor source: a human donor in good health. Some clones in this sample may be carry-over from other donors' samples.

The rearrangement joins TRBV6-5 to TRBJ2-6, with 7 nucleotides matching TRBD1. The germline V gene has CDR1 MNHEY and CDR2 SVGAGI. The V gene end was trimmed by 5 bases and the J gene end by 0 bases; junction bases not matched to a gene: 1. This CDR3 is built from 15 residues. CDR3 loop: CASSHRGSGANVLTF. In DNA form, the CDR3 reads TGTGCCAGCAGTCACAGGGGCTCTGGGGCCAACGTCCTGACTTTC.

This clonotype is a singleton in its sample. The V and J genes are TRBV7-9 and TRBJ2-7; the D is unclear. Germline CDR1 reads SEHNR; CDR2 reads FQNEAQ (reference sequence). V lost 6 bases to trimming and J lost 2 bases, with 11 bases between them. There are 13 residues in the CDR3. CDR3 loop: CASSWDPTYEQYF. DNA of the CDR3: TGTGCCAGCAGTTGGGATCCGACCTACGAGCAGTACTTC.

This clonotype is medium-sized in the sample. The J gene is TRBJ1-1, the V gene TRBV6-5; D unclear. The CDR3 has 11 residues. Per the germline V gene, CDR1 is MNHEY and CDR2 is SVGAGI. V lost 10 bases and J lost 4, with 10 bases in between. The CDR3 coding sequence is TGTGCCACCGAGGGAGTCACTGAAGCTTTCTTT. It encodes CATEGVTEAFF.

This clonotype has ten or more counts. The rearrangement links TRBV6-5 to TRBJ1-2; TRBD1 is a possible D gene (6 bases). The ends were cut back, 4 bases at V and 5 bases at J, with 17 bases in the middle. The CDR3 length is 15 residues. Germline CDR1 reads MNHEY; CDR2 reads SVGAGI. CDR3 amino acids: CASSFTGNPTYGYTF. CDR3 coding DNA: TGTGCCAGCAGTTTTACAGGGAACCCAACTTATGGCTACACCTTC.

V gene TRBV12-3 or TRBV12-4 combines with J gene TRBJ1-4, with D perhaps TRBD1 (6 bases). The CDR3 is 14 residues long. The V and J ends lost 6 bases and 6 bases respectively, with 14 bases between them. CDR3 DNA sequence: TGTGCCAGCAGCATTAGGGGGGATTATGAAAAACTGTTTTTT. Residues: CASSIRGDYEKLFF.

The chain recombines TRBV18 with TRBJ2-4; 7 positions agree with TRBD1. Germline CDR1 and CDR2: KGHSH and LQKENI. The CDR3 has 18 amino acids. V gave up 0 bases and J gave up 3 bases; unmatched junction bases: 11. CDR3: CASSPPDRWYGGKNIQYF. In nucleotides, the CDR3 is TGTGCCAGCTCACCACCGGACAGGTGGTATGGTGGCAAAAACATTCAGTACTTC.

The chain uses TRBV7-6 and TRBJ2-5; possible D gene TRBD2, 6 bases. From germline, CDR1 is SGHVS and CDR2 FNYEAQ. The CDR3 sequence is 13 residues long. Deletions cut 5 bases from V and 5 bases from J, with 12 bases between. The CDR3 here is CASSHYLAETQYF. The CDR3 nucleotides read TGTGCCAGCAGCCACTACCTAGCGGAGACCCAGTACTTC.

The chain uses TRBV11-2 and TRBJ1-6; TRBD1 matches at 9 bases. The CDR3 is made up of 16 amino acids. With 1 base clipped from V and 7 bases from J, the junction kept 5 bases outside the gene matches. Germline V gene sequence: CDR1 SGHAT, CDR2 FQNNGV. This chain's CDR3 is CASSLVTGTGNSPLHF. The CDR3 nucleotides read TGTGCCAGCAGCTTAGTCACCGGGACAGGGAATTCACCCCTCCACTTT.

CDR3 sequence (DNA): TGTGCCAGCAGTTTACAGGCAGCCGAGCAGTACTTC. This encodes CASSLQAAEQYF. The genes are TRBV12-3 or TRBV12-4 and TRBJ2-7; no clear D. V lost 2 bases to trimming and J lost 6 bases, with 8 bases between them. This CDR3 region has 12 residues.

This clonotype was recorded a few times. The CDR3 spells CASSQDAGWQPSGNTIYF. The DNA for the CDR3 is TGCGCCAGCAGCCAAGATGCCGGATGGCAGCCCTCTGGAAACACCATATATTTT. V and J are TRBV4-3 and TRBJ1-3; D gene unclear. Trimming removed 0 bases at V and 0 bases at J, with 15 bases between. CDR1 is LGHNA and CDR2 is YSLEER in the germline V gene. CDR3 size: 18 residues.